The 4 T cell receptor beta chains listed next were all sequenced from one sample in a study of control samples from healthy donors and cancer patients (TCRdb year 2020). Libraries were prepared through the immunoSEQ multiplex PCR assay. Entries here come from immuneACCESS through TCRdb and include only in-frame sequences with V and J called. Some clones fail to appear in such tables; in the studies checked, an unresolved V gene covers under half of the shortfall, and the cause of the remainder is unknown. The sample table holds roughly 170,000 clones, of which 85% to 95% were seen once. The ten biggest clones cover more than 1.4% of the sample. The sequenced sample was blood. Receptor source: a man between 18 and 29 years old in good health.

The chain carries TRBV9 and TRBJ2-3; a weak D match, TRBD2 (6 bases). From germline, CDR1 is SGDLS and CDR2 YYNGEE. V dropped 4 bases and J dropped 0 bases, with 12 bases sitting between them. The CDR3 extends over 15 amino acids. The CDR3 coding sequence is TGTGCCAGCAGCCCGGGGGTTTCTAGCACAGATACGCAGTATTTT. This encodes CASSPGVSSTDTQYF.

The rearrangement joins TRBV3-1 (or the pseudogene TRBV3-2) to TRBJ2-3; TRBD2 might be the D (5 bases). This CDR3 has 16 amino acids. V was pared by 5 bases and J by 1 base, with 16 bases between. CDR1 is LGHDT and CDR2 is YNNKEL in the germline V gene (reference sequence). CDR3 DNA sequence: TGTGCCAGCAGCACGCACCATACTAGGGGCACAGATACGCAGTATTTT. As protein: CASSTHHTRGTDTQYF.

The chain uses TRBV5-1 and TRBJ2-3; D possibly corresponds to TRBD2 (6 bases). The ends were cut back, 0 bases at V and 1 base at J, with 12 bases in the middle. This CDR3 is 16 amino acids long. CDR1 is SGHRS, CDR2 YFSETQ, per germline. The CDR3 sequence is CASSLGAGGRTDTQYF. The CDR3 DNA reads TGCGCCAGCAGCTTGGGGGCCGGGGGACGCACAGATACGCAGTATTTT.

The rearrangement links TRBV12-5 to TRBJ2-3; D unresolved. The CDR3 totals 13 residues. V lost 2 bases and J 1 base, leaving 4 bases between the germline ends. The germline CDR1 and CDR2 sequences are LGHNT and FRNRAP. This CDR3 reads CASGLTGTDTQYF. In DNA, the CDR3 is TGTGCTAGTGGTTTGACTGGCACAGATACGCAGTATTTT.